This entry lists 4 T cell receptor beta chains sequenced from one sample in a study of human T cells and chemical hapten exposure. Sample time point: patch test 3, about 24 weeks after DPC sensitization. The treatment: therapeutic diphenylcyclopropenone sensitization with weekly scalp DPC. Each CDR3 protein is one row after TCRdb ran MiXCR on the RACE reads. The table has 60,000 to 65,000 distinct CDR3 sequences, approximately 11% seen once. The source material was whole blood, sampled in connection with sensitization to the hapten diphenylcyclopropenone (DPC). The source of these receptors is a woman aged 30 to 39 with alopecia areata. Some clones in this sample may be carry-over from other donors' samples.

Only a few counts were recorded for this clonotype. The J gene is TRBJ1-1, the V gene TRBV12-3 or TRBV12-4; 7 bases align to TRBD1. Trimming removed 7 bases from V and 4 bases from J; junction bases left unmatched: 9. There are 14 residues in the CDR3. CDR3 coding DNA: TGTGCCAGCAAAAAGGACAGGTCCATCACTGAAGCTTTCTTT. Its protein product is CASKKDRSITEAFF.

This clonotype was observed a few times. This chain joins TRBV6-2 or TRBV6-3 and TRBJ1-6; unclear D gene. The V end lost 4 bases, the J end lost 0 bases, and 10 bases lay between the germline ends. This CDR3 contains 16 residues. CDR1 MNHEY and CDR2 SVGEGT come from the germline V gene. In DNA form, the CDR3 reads TGTGCCAGCAGTTTTTGGATGGCCTCCTATAATTCACCCCTCCACTTT. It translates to CASSFWMASYNSPLHF.

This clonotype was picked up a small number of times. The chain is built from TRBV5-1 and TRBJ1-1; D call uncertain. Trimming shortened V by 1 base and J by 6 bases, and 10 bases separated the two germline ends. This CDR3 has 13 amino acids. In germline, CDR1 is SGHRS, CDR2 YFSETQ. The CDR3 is CASSLKAGAEAFF. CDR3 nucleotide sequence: TGCGCCAGCAGCTTGAAGGCAGGCGCTGAAGCTTTCTTT.

CDR3 nucleotide sequence: TGCGCCAGCAGCTTAGGGGACAGGAACAATGAGCAGTTCTTC. This sequence encodes CASSLGDRNNEQFF. The V gene is TRBV5-1, the J gene TRBJ2-1; 8 nucleotides align to TRBD1. The CDR3 is made up of 14 amino acids. Germline-derived CDR1 and CDR2 are SGHRS and YFSETQ. With V trimmed by 2 bases and J by 5 bases, 3 bases remained unmatched.